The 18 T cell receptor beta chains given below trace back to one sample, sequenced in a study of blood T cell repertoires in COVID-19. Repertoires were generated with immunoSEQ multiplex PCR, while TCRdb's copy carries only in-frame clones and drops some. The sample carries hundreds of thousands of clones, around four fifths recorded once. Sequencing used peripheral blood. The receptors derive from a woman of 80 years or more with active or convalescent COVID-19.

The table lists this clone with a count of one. The CDR3 region is CASSPDYGGYGYTF. The CDR3 DNA follows: TGTGCCAGCAGCCCCGACTATGGAGGCTATGGCTACACCTTC. The rearrangement joins TRBV28 to TRBJ1-2; no definite D call. Germline lookup yields CDR1 MDHEN and CDR2 SYDVKM. The CDR3 loop spans 14 amino acids. V was pared by 6 bases and J by 4 bases, with 15 bases between.

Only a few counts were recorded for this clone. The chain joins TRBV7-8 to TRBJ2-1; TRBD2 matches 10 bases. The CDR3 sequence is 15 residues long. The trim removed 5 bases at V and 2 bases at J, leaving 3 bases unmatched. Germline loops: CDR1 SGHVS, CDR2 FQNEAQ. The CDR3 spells CASSRAGGPYNEQFF. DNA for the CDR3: TGTGCCAGCAGCCGAGCGGGAGGGCCCTACAATGAGCAGTTCTTC.

DNA for the CDR3: TGTGCCATCAGTGCTACCGGGGTGGGAGAGACCCAGTACTTC. Encoded protein: CAISATGVGETQYF. The chain employs TRBV10-3 and TRBJ2-5; D may be TRBD2 (5 bases). V lost 4 bases and J lost 4, with 13 bases in between. This CDR3 contains 14 residues. The germline CDR1 and CDR2 sequences are ENHRY and SYGVKD.

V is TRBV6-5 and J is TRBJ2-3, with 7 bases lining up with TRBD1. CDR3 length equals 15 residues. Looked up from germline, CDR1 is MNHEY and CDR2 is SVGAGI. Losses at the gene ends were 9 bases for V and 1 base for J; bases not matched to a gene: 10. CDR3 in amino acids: CASGMNGQGTDTQYF. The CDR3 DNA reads TGTGCCAGTGGGATGAATGGACAGGGCACAGATACGCAGTATTTT.

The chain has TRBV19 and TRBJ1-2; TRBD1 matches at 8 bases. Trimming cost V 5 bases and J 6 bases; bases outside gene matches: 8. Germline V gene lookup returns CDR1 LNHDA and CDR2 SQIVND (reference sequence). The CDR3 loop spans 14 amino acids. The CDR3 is CASSRTGYVDGYTF. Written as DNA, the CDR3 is TGTGCCAGTAGTCGGACAGGGTATGTCGATGGCTACACCTTC.

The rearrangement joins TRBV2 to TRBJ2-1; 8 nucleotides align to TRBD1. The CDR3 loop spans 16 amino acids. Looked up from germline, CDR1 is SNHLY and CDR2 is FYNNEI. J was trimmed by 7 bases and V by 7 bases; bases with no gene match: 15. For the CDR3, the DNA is TGTGCCAGCACCTCCCCGGGCAGGGGGCGAGGAAATGAGCAGTTCTTC. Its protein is CASTSPGRGRGNEQFF.

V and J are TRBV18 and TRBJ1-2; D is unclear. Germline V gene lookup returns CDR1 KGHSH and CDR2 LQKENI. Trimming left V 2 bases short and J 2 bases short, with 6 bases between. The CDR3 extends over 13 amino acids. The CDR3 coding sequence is TGTGCCAGCTCACCAGTAGAAAACTATGGCTACACCTTC. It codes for CASSPVENYGYTF. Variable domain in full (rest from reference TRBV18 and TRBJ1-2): NAGVMQNPRHLVRRRGQEARLRCSPMKGHSHVYWYRQLPEEGLKFMVYLQKENIIDESGMPKERFSAEFPKEGPSILRIQQVVRGDSAAYFCASSPVENYGYTFGSGTRLTVV.

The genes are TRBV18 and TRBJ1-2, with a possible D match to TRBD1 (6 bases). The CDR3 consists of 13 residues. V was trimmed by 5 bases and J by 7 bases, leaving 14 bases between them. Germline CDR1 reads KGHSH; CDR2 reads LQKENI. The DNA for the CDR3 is TGTGCCAGCTCAGGCAGGGGTCACGGTGGCTACACCTTC. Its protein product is CASSGRGHGGYTF.

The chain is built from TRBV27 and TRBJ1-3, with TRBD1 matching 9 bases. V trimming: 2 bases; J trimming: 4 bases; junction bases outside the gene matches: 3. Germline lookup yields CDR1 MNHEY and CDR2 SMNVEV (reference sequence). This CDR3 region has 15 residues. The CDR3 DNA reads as TGTGCCAGCAGTTTAAACAGGGGGCACGGAAACACCATATATTTT. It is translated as CASSLNRGHGNTIYF.

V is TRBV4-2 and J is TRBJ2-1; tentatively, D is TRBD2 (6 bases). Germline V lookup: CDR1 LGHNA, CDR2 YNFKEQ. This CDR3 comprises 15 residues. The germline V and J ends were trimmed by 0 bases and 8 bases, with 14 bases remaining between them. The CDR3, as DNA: TGTGCCAGCAGCCAAGATGAAGGGCGCGGGGATGAGCAGTTCTTC. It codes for CASSQDEGRGDEQFF.

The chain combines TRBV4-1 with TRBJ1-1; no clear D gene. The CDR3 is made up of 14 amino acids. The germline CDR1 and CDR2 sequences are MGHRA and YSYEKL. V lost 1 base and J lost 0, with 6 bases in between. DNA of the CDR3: TGCGCCAGCAGCCAAGGCCGGTTGAACACTGAAGCTTTCTTT. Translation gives CASSQGRLNTEAFF.

CDR3 in amino acids: CASSGTGPPGGYTF. The CDR3, as DNA: TGTGCCAGCAGTGGGACAGGGCCGCCGGGGGGCTACACCTTC. J is TRBJ1-2 and V is TRBV2; 8 nucleotides match TRBD1. CDR3 length: 14 residues. Germline assignment: CDR1 SNHLY and CDR2 FYNNEI. V was clipped by 4 bases and J by 8 bases; unmatched bases: 9.

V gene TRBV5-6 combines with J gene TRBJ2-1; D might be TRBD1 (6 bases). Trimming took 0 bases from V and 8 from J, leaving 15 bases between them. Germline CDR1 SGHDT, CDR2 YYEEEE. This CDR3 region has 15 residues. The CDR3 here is CASSLAGVGGHEQFF. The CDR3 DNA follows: TGTGCCAGCAGCTTGGCCGGAGTAGGGGGACATGAGCAGTTCTTC.

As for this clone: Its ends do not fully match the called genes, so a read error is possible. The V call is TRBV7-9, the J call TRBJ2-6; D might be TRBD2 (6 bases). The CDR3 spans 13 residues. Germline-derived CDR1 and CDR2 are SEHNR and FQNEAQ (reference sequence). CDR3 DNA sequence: TGTGCCAGCAGCTTAGCGGAGGGAGCCCTTCTACCTTTC. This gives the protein CASSLAEGALLPF.

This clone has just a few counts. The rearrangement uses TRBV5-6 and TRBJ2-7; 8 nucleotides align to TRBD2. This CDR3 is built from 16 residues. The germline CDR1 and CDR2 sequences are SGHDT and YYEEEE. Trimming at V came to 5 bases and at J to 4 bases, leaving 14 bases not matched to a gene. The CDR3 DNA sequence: TGTGCCAGCAGTTCTAGAAGGGGGAAGCGGGGGTACGAGCAGTACTTC. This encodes CASSSRRGKRGYEQYF.

The CDR3 sequence: CASTIQGQGRDEQYF. CDR3 coding DNA: TGTGCCAGCACCATCCAGGGACAGGGAAGAGATGAGCAGTACTTC. The chain is built from TRBV28 and TRBJ2-7; 9 bases align to TRBD1. Germline CDR1 MDHEN, CDR2 SYDVKM. This CDR3 comprises 15 residues. The trim removed 7 bases at V and 7 bases at J, leaving 14 bases unmatched.

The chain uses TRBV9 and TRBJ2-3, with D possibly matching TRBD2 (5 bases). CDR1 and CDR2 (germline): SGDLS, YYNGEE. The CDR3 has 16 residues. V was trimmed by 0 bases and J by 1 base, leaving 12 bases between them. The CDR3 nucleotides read TGTGCCAGCAGCGTAGGGGGTAGCGTGGGCACAGATACGCAGTATTTT. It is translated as CASSVGGSVGTDTQYF.

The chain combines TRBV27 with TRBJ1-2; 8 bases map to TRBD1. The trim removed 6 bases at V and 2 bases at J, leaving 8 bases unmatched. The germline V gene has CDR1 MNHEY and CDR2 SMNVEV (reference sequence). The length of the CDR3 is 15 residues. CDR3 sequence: CASRNDRGGNYGYTF. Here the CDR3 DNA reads TGTGCCAGCAGGAACGACAGGGGAGGAAACTATGGCTACACCTTC.